This TCR beta chain was captured by sequencing in a study of blood T cell repertoires in COVID-19. Looking at the study overall: Sites across the United States, Italy and Spain contributed samples from acute and convalescent COVID-19. Nucleic acid was either cDNA or gDNA, and it came from T cells, B-cell-depleted T cells, or PBMCs.

Looked up from germline, CDR1 is SEHNR and CDR2 is FQNEAQ (reference sequence). V was shortened by 2 bases and J by 5 bases, with 19 bases between the two germline ends. The CDR3 is made up of 17 amino acids. The protocol was immunoSEQ multiplex PCR, while the TCRdb copy is restricted to in-frame clones and leaves out a portion. The data contain roughly 250,000 clones, just under 85% of them singletons. Sequenced material: peripheral blood. The clonotype was recovered from an elderly woman with acute or convalescent COVID-19. The chain uses TRBV7-9 and TRBJ1-5; D may be TRBD1 (6 bases). CDR3 bases: TGTGCCAGCAGCTTACCAGCTGGACAGAACTCTCATCAGCCCCAGCATTTT. Translating gives CASSLPAGQNSHQPQHF.